This T cell receptor beta chain was sequenced in a study of T cells in localized non-small cell lung cancer. Study-wide findings and caveats: Owing to sequencing of a solitary tumor region, heterogeneity cannot be discounted. In the blood, greater T cell density corresponded to longer overall survival. Median roughly 57 top-100 tumor clones were shared with paired adjacent lung. Adjacent uninvolved lung tissue had the highest T cell clonality, exceeding tumor.

For this clone: Its specificity is not known.

The CDR3 loop spans 22 amino acids. From germline, CDR1 is WSHSY and CDR2 SAAADI. The trim removed 6 bases at V and 1 base at J, leaving 29 bases unmatched. The method was immunoSEQ multiplex PCR; TCRdb's version includes in-frame clones alone and lacks a portion of them. This sample has around 130,000 clones, with roughly nine tenths found just once. This chain uses TRBV10-2 with TRBJ2-5; 7 bases map to TRBD2. This TCR derives from a female donor of 60 years or more with stage I lung adenocarcinoma. The sequencing used peripheral blood, collected before any cancer treatment. In DNA form, the CDR3 reads TGCGCCAGCAGCAGCGGGATCGACTCCGGACATGGATTTGCTGGTGGCCAAGAGACCCAGTACTTC. The encoded protein is CASSSGIDSGHGFAGGQETQYF.